This is a list of T cell receptor beta chains from one sample in a study of T cell responses to AZD1222 COVID-19 vaccine. Produced via immunoSEQ multiplex PCR; TCRdb's table is partial and in-frame only. The repertoire has fewer than 20,000 clones, about nine tenths of them found once; the top ten carry 2.9%. Specimen: peripheral blood, collected 28 days after the second AZD1222 dose. These receptors were taken from an adult who received the AZD1222 COVID-19 vaccine. The CDR3 runs from the conserved cysteine through the conserved F or W. D genes are given only for firm matches. Some rows have no size entry. The others give once, few or many, or a class for an expanded clone.

j_call d_call clone_size v_call cdr3_aa cdr3_nt
TRBJ1-1 TRBD1 NA TRBV2 CASSSNRGVTEAFF TGTGCCAGCAGTAGTAACAGGGGAGTGACTGAAGCTTTCTTT
TRBJ2-1 TRBD2 once TRBV5-4 CASSPSGGPYNEQFF TGTGCCAGCAGCCCAAGCGGGGGACCTTACAATGAGCAGTTCTTC
TRBJ1-5 TRBD1 NA TRBV3-1/TRBV3-2 CASSQDGTGPFPQHF TGTGCCAGCAGCCAAGATGGGACAGGACCTTTTCCCCAGCATTTT
TRBJ1-2 NA NA TRBV5-1 CASSLEGGSGYGYTF TGCGCCAGCAGCTTGGAAGGGGGATCCGGGTATGGCTACACCTTC
TRBJ1-1 NA NA TRBV7-2 CASSQDPNTEAFF TGTGCCAGCAGCCAGGACCCGAACACTGAAGCTTTCTTT
TRBJ2-3 NA NA TRBV7-8 CASSLQEGITDTQYF TGTGCCAGCAGCCTACAGGAGGGGATCACAGATACGCAGTATTTT
TRBJ1-1 NA few TRBV5-1 CASSLSPGTNTEAFF TGCGCCAGCAGCTTGTCGCCAGGGACGAACACTGAAGCTTTCTTT
TRBJ1-1 NA NA TRBV5-5 CASSSQGVNTEAFF TGTGCCAGCAGCTCACAGGGCGTGAACACTGAAGCTTTCTTT
TRBJ1-2 NA NA TRBV27 CASSSRGMEYVYTF TGTGCCAGCAGCAGCCGAGGAATGGAGTATGTCTACACCTTC
TRBJ2-5 NA once TRBV28 CASSLAPGGTGTQYF TGTGCCAGCAGTTTAGCCCCCGGCGGGACGGGGACCCAGTACTTC
TRBJ1-4 NA NA TRBV10-2 CASSGFATNEKLFF TGCGCCAGCAGTGGCTTCGCAACTAATGAAAAACTGTTTTTT
TRBJ1-2 TRBD1 NA TRBV29-1 CSVPGTGGNYGYTF TGCAGCGTCCCCGGGACAGGGGGAAACTATGGCTACACCTTC
TRBJ2-1 TRBD2 NA TRBV29-1 CSVERISTSGVNNEQFF TGCAGCGTTGAAAGGATCTCGACTAGCGGGGTTAACAATGAGCAGTTCTTC
TRBJ1-5 TRBD1 once TRBV19 CASTDRLSQPQHF TGTGCCAGTACGGACAGGTTGAGTCAGCCCCAGCATTTT
TRBJ2-3 NA NA TRBV7-2 CASSLPGPQYF TGTGCCAGCAGCCTTCCTGGTCCGCAGTATTTT
TRBJ2-1 TRBD2 few TRBV10-3 CAISEGGSGRAYNEQFF TGTGCCATCAGTGAGGGAGGTAGCGGGAGGGCTTACAATGAGCAGTTCTTC